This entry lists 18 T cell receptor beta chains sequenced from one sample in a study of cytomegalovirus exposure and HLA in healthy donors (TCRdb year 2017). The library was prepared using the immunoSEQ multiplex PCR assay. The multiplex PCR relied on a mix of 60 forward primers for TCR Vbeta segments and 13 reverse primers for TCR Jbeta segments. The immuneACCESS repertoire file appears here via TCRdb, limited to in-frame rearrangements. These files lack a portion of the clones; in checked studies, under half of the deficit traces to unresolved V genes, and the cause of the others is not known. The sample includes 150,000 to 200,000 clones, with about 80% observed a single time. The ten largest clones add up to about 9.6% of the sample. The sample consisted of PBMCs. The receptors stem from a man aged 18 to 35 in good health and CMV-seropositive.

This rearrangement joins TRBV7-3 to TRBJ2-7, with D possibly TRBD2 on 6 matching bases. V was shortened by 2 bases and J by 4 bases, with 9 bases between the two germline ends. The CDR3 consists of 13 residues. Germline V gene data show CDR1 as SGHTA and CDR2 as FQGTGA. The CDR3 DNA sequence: TGTGCCAGCAGCTTATTGGGGGGATACGAGCAGTACTTC. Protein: CASSLLGGYEQYF.

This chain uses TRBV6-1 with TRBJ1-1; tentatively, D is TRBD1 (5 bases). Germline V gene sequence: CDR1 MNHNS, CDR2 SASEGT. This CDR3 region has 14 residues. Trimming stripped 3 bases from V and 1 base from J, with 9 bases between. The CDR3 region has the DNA TGTGCCAGCAGTGATGGACACACGAACACTGAAGCTTTCTTT. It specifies CASSDGHTNTEAFF.

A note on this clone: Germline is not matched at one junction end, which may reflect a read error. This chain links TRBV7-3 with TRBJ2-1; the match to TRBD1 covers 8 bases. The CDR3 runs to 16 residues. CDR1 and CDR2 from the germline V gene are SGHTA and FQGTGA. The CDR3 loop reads CASSSTGTGADNQQFF. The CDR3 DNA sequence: TGTGCCAGCAGCTCTACTGGGACAGGAGCGGACAATCAGCAGTTCTTC.

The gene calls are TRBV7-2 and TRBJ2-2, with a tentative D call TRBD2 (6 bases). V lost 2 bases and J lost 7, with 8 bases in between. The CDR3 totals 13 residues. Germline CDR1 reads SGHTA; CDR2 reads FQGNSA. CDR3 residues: CASSLRGIGELFF. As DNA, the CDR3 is TGTGCCAGCAGCTTACGGGGGATCGGGGAGCTGTTTTTT. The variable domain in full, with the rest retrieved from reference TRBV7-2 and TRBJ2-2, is GAGVSQSPSNKVTEKGKDVELRCDPISGHTALYWYRQSLGQGLEFLIYFQGNSAPDKSGLPSDRFSAERTGGSVSTLTIQRTQQEDSAVYLCASSLRGIGELFFGEGSRLTVL.

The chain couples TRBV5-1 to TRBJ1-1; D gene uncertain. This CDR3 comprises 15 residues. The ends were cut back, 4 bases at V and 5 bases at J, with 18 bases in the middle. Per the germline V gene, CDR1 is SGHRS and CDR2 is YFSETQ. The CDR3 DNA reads TGCGCCAGCAGCCCAACAGACAAATATCCGACTGAAGCTTTCTTT. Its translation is CASSPTDKYPTEAFF.

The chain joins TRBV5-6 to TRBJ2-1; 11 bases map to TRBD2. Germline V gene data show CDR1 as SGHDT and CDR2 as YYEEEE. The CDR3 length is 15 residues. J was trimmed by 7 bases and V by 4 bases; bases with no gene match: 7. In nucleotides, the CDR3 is TGTGCCAGCAGCAAACTAGCGGGAGCTCGGAATGAGCAGTTCTTC. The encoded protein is CASSKLAGARNEQFF.

Here the CDR3 reads CASSFELAGVADTQYF. As DNA, the CDR3 is TGCGCCAGCAGCTTCGAACTAGCGGGAGTCGCAGATACGCAGTATTTT. The chain carries TRBV5-1 and TRBJ2-3; TRBD2 aligns across 11 bases. Germline V lookup: CDR1 SGHRS, CDR2 YFSETQ. After removal of 2 bases from V and 4 bases from J, the junction contained 6 bases not matched to a gene. This CDR3 is built from 16 residues.

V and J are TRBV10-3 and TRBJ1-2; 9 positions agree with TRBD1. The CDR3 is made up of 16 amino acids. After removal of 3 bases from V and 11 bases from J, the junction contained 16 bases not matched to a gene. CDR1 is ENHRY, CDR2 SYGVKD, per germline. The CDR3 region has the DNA TGTGCCATCAGTGATCCGGACAGGGGCTCCTCGGTCGTATACACCTTC. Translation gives CAISDPDRGSSVVYTF.

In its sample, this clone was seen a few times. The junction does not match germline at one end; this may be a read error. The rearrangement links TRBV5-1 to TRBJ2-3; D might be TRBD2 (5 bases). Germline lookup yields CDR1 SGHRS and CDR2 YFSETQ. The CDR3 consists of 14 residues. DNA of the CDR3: TGCGCCAGCAGCCCACGACTGGCTAGCCCACAGATAGCTTTT. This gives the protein CASSPRLASPQIAF.

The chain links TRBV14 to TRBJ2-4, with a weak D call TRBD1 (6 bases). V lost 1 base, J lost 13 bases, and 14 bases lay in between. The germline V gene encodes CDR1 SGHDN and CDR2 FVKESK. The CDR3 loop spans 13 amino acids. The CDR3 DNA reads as TGTGCCAGCAGCCAAGTAACAGGGCTAAGACAGTACTTC. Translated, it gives CASSQVTGLRQYF.

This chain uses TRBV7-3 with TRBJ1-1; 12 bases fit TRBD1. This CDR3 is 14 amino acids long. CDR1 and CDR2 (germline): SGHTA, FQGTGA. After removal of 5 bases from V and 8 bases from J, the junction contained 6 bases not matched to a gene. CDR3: CASSAGQGASEAFF. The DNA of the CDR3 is TGTGCCAGCAGCGCGGGACAGGGGGCTTCCGAAGCTTTCTTT.

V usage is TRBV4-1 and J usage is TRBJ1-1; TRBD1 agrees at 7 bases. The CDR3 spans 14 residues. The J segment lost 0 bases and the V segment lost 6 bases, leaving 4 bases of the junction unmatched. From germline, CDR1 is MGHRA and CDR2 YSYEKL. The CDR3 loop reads CASSIGQVNTEAFF. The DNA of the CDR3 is TGCGCCAGCAGTATTGGACAGGTGAACACTGAAGCTTTCTTT.

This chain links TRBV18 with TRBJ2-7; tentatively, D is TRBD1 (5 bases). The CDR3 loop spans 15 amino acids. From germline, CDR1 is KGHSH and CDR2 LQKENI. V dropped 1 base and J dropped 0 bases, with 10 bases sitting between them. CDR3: CASSPLGHSSYEQYF. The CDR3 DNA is TGTGCCAGCTCACCACTCGGACACAGCTCCTACGAGCAGTACTTC.

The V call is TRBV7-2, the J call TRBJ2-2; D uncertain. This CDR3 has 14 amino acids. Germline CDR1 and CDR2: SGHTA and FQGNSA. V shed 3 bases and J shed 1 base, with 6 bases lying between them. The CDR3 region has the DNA TGTGCCAGCAGCTTCGTACAGAACACCGGGGAGCTGTTTTTT. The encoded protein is CASSFVQNTGELFF.

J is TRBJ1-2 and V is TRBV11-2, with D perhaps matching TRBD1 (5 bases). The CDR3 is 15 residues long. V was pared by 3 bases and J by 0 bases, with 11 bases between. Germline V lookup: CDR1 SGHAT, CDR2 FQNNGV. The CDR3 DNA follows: TGTGCCAGCAGCTTTACCCCAGGGACTAACTATGGCTACACCTTC. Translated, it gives CASSFTPGTNYGYTF.

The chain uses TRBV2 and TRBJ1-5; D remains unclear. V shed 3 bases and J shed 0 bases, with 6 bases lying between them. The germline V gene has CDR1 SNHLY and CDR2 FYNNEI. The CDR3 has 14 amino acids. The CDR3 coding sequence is TGTGCCAGCAGTGACAGATTTAGCAATCAGCCCCAGCATTTT. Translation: CASSDRFSNQPQHF.

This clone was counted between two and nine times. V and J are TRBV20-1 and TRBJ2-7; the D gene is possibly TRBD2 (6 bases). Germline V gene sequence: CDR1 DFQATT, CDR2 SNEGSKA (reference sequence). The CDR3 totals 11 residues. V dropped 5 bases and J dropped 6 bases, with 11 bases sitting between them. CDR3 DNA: TGCAGTGCTCCAGGACTATCCGAGCAGTACTTC. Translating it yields CSAPGLSEQYF.

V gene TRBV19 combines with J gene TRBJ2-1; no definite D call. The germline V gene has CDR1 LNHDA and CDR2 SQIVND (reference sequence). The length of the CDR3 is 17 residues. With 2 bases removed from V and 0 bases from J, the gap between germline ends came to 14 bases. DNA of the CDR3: TGTGCCAGTAGTATACTTCGTCCGAAGAGCTCCTACAATGAGCAGTTCTTC. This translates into CASSILRPKSSYNEQFF.